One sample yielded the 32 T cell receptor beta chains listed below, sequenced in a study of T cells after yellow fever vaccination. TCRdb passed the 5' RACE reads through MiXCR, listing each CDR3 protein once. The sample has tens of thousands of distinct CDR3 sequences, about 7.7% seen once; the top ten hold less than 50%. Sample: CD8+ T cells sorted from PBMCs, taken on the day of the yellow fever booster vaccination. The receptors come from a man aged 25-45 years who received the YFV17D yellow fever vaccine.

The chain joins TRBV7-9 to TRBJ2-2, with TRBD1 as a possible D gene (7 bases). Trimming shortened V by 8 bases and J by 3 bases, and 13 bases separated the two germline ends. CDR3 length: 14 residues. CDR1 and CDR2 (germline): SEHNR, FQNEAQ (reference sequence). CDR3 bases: TGTGCCAGCGTCAGGGGGGAGGACACCGGGGAGCTGTTTTTT. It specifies CASVRGEDTGELFF.

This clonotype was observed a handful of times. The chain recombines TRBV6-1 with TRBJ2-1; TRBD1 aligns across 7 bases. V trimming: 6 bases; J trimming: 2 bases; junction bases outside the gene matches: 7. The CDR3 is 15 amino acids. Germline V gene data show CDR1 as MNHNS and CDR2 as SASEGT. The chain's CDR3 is CASSPSGTAYNEQFF. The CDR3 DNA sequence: TGTGCCAGCAGCCCTTCTGGGACAGCCTACAATGAGCAGTTCTTC.

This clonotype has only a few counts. The CDR3 loop reads CASSQARFSGAVPDTQYF. In DNA form, the CDR3 reads TGCGCCAGCAGCCAAGCTAGGTTTAGCGGGGCTGTTCCAGATACGCAGTATTTT. The chain joins TRBV4-3 to TRBJ2-3; TRBD2 aligns across 8 bases. V lost 1 base to trimming and J lost 4 bases; unmatched junction nucleotides: 13. CDR3 length: 18 residues. The V gene's germline CDR1 is LGHNA and CDR2 YSLEER.

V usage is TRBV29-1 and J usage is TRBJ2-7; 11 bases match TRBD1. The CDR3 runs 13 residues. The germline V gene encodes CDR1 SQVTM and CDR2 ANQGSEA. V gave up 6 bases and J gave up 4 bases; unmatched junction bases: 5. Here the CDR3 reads CSVTGQGAYEQYF. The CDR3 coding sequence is TGCAGCGTGACAGGACAGGGGGCTTACGAGCAGTACTTC.

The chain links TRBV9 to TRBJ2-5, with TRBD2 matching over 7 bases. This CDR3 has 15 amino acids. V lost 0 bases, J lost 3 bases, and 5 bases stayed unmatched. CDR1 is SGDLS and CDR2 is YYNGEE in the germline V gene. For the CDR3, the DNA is TGTGCCAGCAGCGTAGGGGGGGGAGAGGAAGAGACCCAGTACTTC. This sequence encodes CASSVGGGEEETQYF.

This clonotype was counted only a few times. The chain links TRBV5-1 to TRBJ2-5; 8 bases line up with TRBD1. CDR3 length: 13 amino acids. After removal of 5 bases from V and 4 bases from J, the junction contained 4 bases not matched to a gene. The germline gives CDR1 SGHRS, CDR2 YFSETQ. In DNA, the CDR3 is TGCGCCAGCAGTGGCGACAGGGGAGAGACCCAGTACTTC. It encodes CASSGDRGETQYF.

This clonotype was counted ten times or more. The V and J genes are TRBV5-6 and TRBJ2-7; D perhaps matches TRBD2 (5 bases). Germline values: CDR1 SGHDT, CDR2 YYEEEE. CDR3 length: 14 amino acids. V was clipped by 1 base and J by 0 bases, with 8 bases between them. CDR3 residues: CASSLPGSSYEQYF. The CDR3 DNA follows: TGTGCCAGCAGCTTGCCGGGGAGCTCCTACGAGCAGTACTTC.

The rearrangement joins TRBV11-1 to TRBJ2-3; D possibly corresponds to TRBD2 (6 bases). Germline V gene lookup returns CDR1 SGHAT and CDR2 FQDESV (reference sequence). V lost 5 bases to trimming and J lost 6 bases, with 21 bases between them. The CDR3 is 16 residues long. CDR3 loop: CASSSAGTQVGDTQYF. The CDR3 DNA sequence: TGTGCCAGCAGCAGCGCCGGGACTCAGGTGGGGGATACGCAGTATTTT.

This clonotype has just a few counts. The CDR3 protein is CSVVGEGNYGYTF. In nucleotides, the CDR3 is TGCAGCGTTGTCGGGGAGGGAAACTATGGCTACACCTTC. The gene calls are TRBV29-1 and TRBJ1-2; D unclear. From germline, CDR1 is SQVTM and CDR2 ANQGSEA. Deletions cut 4 bases from V and 2 bases from J, with 11 bases between. The CDR3 runs 13 residues.

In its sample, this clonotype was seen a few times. This chain's CDR3 is CASSLGSVLYEQYF. The CDR3 nucleotides are TGTGCCAGCAGCTTAGGTTCGGTTCTCTACGAGCAGTACTTC. The chain has TRBV7-2 and TRBJ2-7; no reliable D call. V lost 1 base to trimming and J lost 3 bases, with 10 bases between them. The CDR3 length is 14 residues. Germline loops: CDR1 SGHTA, CDR2 FQGNSA.

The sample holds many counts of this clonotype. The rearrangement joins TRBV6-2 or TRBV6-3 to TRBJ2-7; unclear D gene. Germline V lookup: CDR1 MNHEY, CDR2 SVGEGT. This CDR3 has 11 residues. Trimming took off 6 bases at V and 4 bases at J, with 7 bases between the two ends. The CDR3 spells CASRSSYEQYF. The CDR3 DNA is TGTGCCAGCAGATCTTCGTACGAGCAGTACTTC.

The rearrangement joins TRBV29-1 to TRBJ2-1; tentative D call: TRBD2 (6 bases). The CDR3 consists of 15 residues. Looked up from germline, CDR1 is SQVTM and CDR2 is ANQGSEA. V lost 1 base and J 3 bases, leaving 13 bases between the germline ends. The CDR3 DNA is TGCAGCGTTGAAGGGCGTGGGAGGATCTACAATGAGCAGTTCTTC. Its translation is CSVEGRGRIYNEQFF.

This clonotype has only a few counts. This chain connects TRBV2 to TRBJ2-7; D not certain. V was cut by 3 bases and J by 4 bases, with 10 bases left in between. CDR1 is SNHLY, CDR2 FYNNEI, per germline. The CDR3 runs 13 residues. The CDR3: CASSDVDLYEQYF. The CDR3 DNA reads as TGTGCCAGCAGTGACGTGGATCTTTACGAGCAGTACTTC. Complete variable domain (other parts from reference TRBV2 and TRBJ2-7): EPEVTQTPSHQVTQMGQEVILRCVPISNHLYFYWYRQILGQKVEFLVSFYNNEISEKSEIFDDQFSVERPDGSNFTLKIRSTKLEDSAMYFCASSDVDLYEQYFGPGTRLTVT.

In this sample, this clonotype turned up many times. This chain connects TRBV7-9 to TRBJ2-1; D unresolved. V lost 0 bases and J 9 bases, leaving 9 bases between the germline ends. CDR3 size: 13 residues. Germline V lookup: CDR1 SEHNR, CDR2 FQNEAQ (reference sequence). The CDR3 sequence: CASSLAMKGEQFF. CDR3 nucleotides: TGTGCCAGCAGCTTAGCAATGAAGGGTGAGCAGTTCTTC.

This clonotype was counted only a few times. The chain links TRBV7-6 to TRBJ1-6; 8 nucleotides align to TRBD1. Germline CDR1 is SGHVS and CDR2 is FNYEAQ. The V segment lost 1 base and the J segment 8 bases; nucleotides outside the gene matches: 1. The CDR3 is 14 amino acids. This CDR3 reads CASSLDRGDSPLHF. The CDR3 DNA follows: TGTGCCAGCAGCTTAGACAGGGGGGATTCACCCCTCCACTTT.

The CDR3, as DNA: TGTGCCAGCAGTTTAGTGTGGGAGTATAATTCACCCCTCCACTTT. Its protein product is CASSLVWEYNSPLHF. The rearrangement uses TRBV27 and TRBJ1-6; no definite D call. Deletions cut 2 bases from V and 4 bases from J, with 9 bases between. Germline assignment: CDR1 MNHEY and CDR2 SMNVEV (reference sequence). CDR3 length: 15 residues.

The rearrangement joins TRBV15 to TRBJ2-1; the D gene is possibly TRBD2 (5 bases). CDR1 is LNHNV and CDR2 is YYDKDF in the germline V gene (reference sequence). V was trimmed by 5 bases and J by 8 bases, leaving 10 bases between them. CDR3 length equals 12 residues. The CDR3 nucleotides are TGTGCCACCAGCCGCTCCGGGGATGAGCAGTTCTTC. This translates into CATSRSGDEQFF.

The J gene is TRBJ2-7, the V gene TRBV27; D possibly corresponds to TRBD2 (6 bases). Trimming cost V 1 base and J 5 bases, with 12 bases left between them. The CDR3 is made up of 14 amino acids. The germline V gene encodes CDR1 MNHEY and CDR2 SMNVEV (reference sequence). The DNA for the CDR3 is TGTGCCAGCAGTTTATTTGGGGGGTACGACGAGCAGTACTTC. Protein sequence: CASSLFGGYDEQYF.

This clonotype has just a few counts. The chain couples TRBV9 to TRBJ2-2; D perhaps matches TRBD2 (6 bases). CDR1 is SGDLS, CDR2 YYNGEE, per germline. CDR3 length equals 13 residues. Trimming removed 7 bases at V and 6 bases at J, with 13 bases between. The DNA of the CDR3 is TGTGCCAGCGGACGCGGGGTAGCCGGGGAGCTGTTTTTT. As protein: CASGRGVAGELFF.

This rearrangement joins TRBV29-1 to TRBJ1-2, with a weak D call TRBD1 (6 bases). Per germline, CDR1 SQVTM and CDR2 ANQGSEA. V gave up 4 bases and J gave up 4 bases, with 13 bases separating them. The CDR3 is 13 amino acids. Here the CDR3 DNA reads TGCAGCGTTGTGGGGGGGCTTAGCTATGGCTACACCTTC. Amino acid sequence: CSVVGGLSYGYTF.

CDR3: CASTLQPGGSYEQYF. CDR3 nucleotide sequence: TGTGCCAGCACCCTACAGCCTGGAGGATCCTACGAGCAGTACTTC. The chain recombines TRBV28 with TRBJ2-7; perhaps TRBD2 as D (5 bases). V gave up 7 bases and J gave up 1 base, with 17 bases separating them. This CDR3 has 15 residues. Germline V gene lookup returns CDR1 MDHEN and CDR2 SYDVKM.

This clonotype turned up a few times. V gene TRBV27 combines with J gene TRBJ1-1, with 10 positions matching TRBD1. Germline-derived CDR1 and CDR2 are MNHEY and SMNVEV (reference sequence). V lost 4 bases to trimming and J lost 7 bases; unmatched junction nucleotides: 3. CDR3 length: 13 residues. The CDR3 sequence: CASSSGTGVEAFF. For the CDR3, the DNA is TGTGCCAGCAGTTCCGGGACAGGGGTTGAAGCTTTCTTT.

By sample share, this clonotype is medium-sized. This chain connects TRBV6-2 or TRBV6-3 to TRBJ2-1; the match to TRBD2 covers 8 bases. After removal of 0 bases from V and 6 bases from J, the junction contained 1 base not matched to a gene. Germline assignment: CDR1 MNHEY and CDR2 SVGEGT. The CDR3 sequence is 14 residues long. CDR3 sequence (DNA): TGTGCCAGCAGTTACTCAGCGGGAGCCAATGAGCAGTTCTTC. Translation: CASSYSAGANEQFF.

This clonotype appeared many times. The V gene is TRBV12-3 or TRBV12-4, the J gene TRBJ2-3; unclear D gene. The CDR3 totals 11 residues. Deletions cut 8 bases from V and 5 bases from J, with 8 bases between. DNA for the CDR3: TGTGCCAGCGCGCCCGGAGATACGCAGTATTTT. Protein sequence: CASAPGDTQYF.

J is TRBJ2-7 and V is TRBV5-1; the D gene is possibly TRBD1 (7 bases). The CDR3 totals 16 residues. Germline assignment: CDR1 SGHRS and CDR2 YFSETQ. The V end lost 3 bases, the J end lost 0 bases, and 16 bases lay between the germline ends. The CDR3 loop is CASSWPGGTFSYEQYF. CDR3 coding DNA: TGCGCCAGCAGCTGGCCAGGGGGGACTTTCTCCTACGAGCAGTACTTC.

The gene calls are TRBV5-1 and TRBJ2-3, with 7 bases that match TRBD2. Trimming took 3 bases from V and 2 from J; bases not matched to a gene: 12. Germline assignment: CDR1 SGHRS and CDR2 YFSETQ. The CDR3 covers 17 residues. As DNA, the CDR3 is TGCGCCAGCAGCTCACCCGAGAAGCGGGGACTCACAGATACGCAGTATTTT. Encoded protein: CASSSPEKRGLTDTQYF.

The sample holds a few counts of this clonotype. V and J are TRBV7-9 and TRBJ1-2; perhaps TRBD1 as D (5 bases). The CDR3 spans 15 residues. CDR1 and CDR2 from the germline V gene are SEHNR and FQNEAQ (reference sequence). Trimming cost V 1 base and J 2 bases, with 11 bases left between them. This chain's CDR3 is CASSLVPGSNYGYTF. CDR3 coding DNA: TGTGCCAGCAGCTTAGTCCCAGGGAGCAACTATGGCTACACCTTC.

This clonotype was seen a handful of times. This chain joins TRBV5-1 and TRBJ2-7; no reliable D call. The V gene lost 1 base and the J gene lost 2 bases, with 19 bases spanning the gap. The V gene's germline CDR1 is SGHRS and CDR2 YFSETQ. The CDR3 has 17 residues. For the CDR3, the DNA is TGCGCCAGCAGCTTGAGGTCTGAGAATTCTTTTACCTACGAGCAGTACTTC. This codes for CASSLRSENSFTYEQYF.

CDR3 coding DNA: TGTGCCAGCAGTTACTCGACGGAGAACACTGAAGCTTTCTTT. Protein: CASSYSTENTEAFF. The chain joins TRBV6-5 to TRBJ1-1; D unresolved. This CDR3 contains 14 residues. Germline V lookup: CDR1 MNHEY, CDR2 SVGAGI. V gave up 0 bases and J gave up 1 base, with 6 bases separating them.

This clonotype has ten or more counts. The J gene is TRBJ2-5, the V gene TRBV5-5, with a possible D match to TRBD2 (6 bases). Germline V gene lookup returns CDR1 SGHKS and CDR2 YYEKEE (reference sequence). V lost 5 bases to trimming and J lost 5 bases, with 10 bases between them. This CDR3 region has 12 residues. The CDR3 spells CASRGGAETQYF. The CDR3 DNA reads TGTGCCAGCAGGGGGGGAGCTGAGACCCAGTACTTC.

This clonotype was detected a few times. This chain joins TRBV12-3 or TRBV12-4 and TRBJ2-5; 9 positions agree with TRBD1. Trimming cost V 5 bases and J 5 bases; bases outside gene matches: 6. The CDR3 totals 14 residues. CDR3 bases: TGTGCCAGCAGTACAGGGGGCCGGGGGGAGACCCAGTACTTC. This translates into CASSTGGRGETQYF.

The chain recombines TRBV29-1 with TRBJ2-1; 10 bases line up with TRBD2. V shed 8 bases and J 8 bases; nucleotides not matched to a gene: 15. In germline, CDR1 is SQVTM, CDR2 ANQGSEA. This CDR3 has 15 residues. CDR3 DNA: TGCAGCACCTTCCCTCCGGGACTAGCGAGCGATGAGCAGTTCTTC. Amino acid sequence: CSTFPPGLASDEQFF.